What follows are 31 T cell receptor beta chains derived from one specimen sequenced in a study of blood T cell repertoires in COVID-19. Measured with immunoSEQ multiplex PCR; TCRdb has only the in-frame clones, and not every one. This sample carries more than 200,000 clones, 65% to 90% of them seen once, and the ten largest clones take about 6%. The material sequenced was peripheral blood. These receptors originate from a man older than 75 with acute or convalescent COVID-19.

This clone is a singleton in its sample. The J gene is TRBJ2-1, the V gene TRBV28, with 11 bases aligning to TRBD2. This CDR3 spans 14 amino acids. The germline V gene has CDR1 MDHEN and CDR2 SYDVKM. Losses at the gene ends were 7 bases for V and 10 bases for J; bases not matched to a gene: 9. The CDR3 protein is CASKIAGGPIEQFF. CDR3 sequence (DNA): TGTGCCAGCAAGATAGCGGGAGGGCCAATAGAGCAGTTCTTC.

This chain connects TRBV28 to TRBJ1-2; TRBD1 is a possible D gene (5 bases). In germline, CDR1 is MDHEN, CDR2 SYDVKM. CDR3 length: 13 amino acids. V lost 7 bases and J lost 7, with 16 bases in between. As DNA, the CDR3 is TGTGCCAGCATCAAGGAGGGGCCTAGTGGCTACACCTTC. Its translation: CASIKEGPSGYTF.

The V and J genes are TRBV5-1 and TRBJ2-3; the D gene is possibly TRBD1 (5 bases). The CDR3 contains 16 residues. V shed 4 bases and J shed 4 bases, with 19 bases lying between them. Germline loops: CDR1 SGHRS, CDR2 YFSETQ. The CDR3 coding sequence is TGCGCCAGCAGCCTCCAACAGGCCAAGGCCCCAGATACGCAGTATTTT. It encodes CASSLQQAKAPDTQYF. Supplemented by reference TRBV5-1 and TRBJ2-3, the full variable domain reads KAGVTQTPRYLIKTRGQQVTLSCSPISGHRSVSWYQQTPGQGLQFLFEYFSETQRNKGNFPGRFSGRQFSNSRSEMNVSTLELGDSALYLCASSLQQAKAPDTQYFGPGTRLTVL.

The gene calls are TRBV7-9 and TRBJ2-2; D is possibly TRBD2 (5 bases). Germline V gene sequence: CDR1 SEHNR, CDR2 FQNEAQ (reference sequence). With 5 bases removed from V and 1 base from J, the gap between germline ends came to 14 bases. This CDR3 has 16 residues. The CDR3 sequence is CASSGKRSLNTGELFF. The CDR3 DNA is TGTGCCAGCAGCGGGAAGCGGAGCTTGAACACCGGGGAGCTGTTTTTT.

The gene calls are TRBV24-1 and TRBJ2-1; D possibly corresponds to TRBD1 (6 bases). Trimming pared 4 bases from V and 5 bases from J, leaving 14 bases between. Germline V CDR1 and CDR2: KGHDR, SFDVKD. The CDR3 is 15 amino acids. CDR3: CATSDPTGPDNEQFF. The CDR3 region has the DNA TGTGCCACCAGTGACCCCACAGGGCCCGACAATGAGCAGTTCTTC.

The chain uses TRBV19 and TRBJ2-5, with D perhaps matching TRBD1 (6 bases). The CDR3 sequence is 15 residues long. V shed 3 bases and J shed 9 bases, with 20 bases lying between them. The V gene's germline CDR1 is LNHDA and CDR2 SQIVND (reference sequence). The CDR3 reads CASSIDILDPGAQYF. The CDR3 nucleotides read TGTGCCAGTAGTATTGATATCTTGGACCCAGGGGCCCAGTACTTC.

The chain joins TRBV6-2 or TRBV6-3 to TRBJ2-6; 8 bases fit TRBD2. CDR1 MNHEY and CDR2 SVGEGT come from the germline V gene. V shed 6 bases and J 0 bases; nucleotides not matched to a gene: 7. The CDR3 sequence is 17 residues long. The CDR3 region is CASSLLAGASGANVLTF. The CDR3 nucleotides are TGTGCCAGCAGCCTCCTAGCGGGTGCCTCTGGGGCCAACGTCCTGACTTTC.

This clone was observed once. The V call is TRBV9, the J call TRBJ2-3, with 9 bases identical to TRBD1. Looked up from germline, CDR1 is SGDLS and CDR2 is YYNGEE. This CDR3 spans 16 amino acids. Trimming took 0 bases from V and 1 from J; bases not matched to a gene: 3. CDR3 nucleotides: TGTGCCAGCAGCGTAGAGCGGGACAGGGGCACAGATACGCAGTATTTT. As protein: CASSVERDRGTDTQYF.

The rearrangement uses TRBV7-3 and TRBJ2-1; 9 bases agree with TRBD1. The CDR3 contains 18 residues. V was clipped by 4 bases and J by 0 bases; unmatched bases: 10. The V gene's germline CDR1 is SGHTA and CDR2 FQGTGA. CDR3 residues: CASSSGQGGWSSYNEQFF. The DNA of the CDR3 is TGTGCCAGCAGCTCGGGACAGGGTGGATGGAGCTCCTACAATGAGCAGTTCTTC. The full variable domain, completed using reference TRBV7-3 and TRBJ2-1, is GAGVSQTPSNKVTEKGKYVELRCDPISGHTALYWYRQSLGQGPEFLIYFQGTGAADDSGLPNDRFFAVRPEGSVSTLKIQRTERGDSAVYLCASSSGQGGWSSYNEQFFGPGTRLTVL.

This chain joins TRBV6-6 and TRBJ2-3; no firm D call. The CDR3 is made up of 14 amino acids. The germline gives CDR1 MNHNY, CDR2 SVGAGI (reference sequence). V was shortened by 2 bases and J by 2 bases, with 8 bases between the two germline ends. CDR3 in amino acids: CASSYGTNTDTQYF. CDR3 DNA: TGTGCCAGCAGTTACGGAACTAACACAGATACGCAGTATTTT.

This clone is a singleton in its sample. The chain uses TRBV30 and TRBJ1-4; D is ambiguous. Germline loops: CDR1 GTSNPN, CDR2 SVGIG (reference sequence). This CDR3 contains 11 residues. The germline V and J ends were trimmed by 0 bases and 8 bases, with 4 bases remaining between them. This CDR3 is CAWSVLEKLFF. CDR3 nucleotides: TGTGCCTGGAGTGTACTCGAAAAACTGTTTTTT.

Details on this clone: At one boundary the junction diverges from the germline segment, which might be a read error. V gene TRBV6-1 combines with J gene TRBJ1-3; 7 bases agree with TRBD1. The CDR3 runs 15 residues. Germline lookup yields CDR1 MNHNS and CDR2 SASEGT. The chain's CDR3 is CASGEGQLSGNTIYF. The CDR3 region has the DNA TGTGCCAGCGGTGAGGGACAGCTCTCTGGAAACACCATATATTTT.

This clone was counted a few times. The V and J genes are TRBV5-6 and TRBJ2-1; TRBD2 agrees at 8 bases. The junction had 11 bases not matched to a gene; V was cut back by 4 bases and J by 2 bases. CDR1 SGHDT and CDR2 YYEEEE come from the germline V gene. The CDR3 runs to 17 residues. Written as DNA, the CDR3 is TGTGCCAGCAGCATCGTCGGGCTAGCGGGCGCCTACAATGAGCAGTTCTTC. It translates to CASSIVGLAGAYNEQFF.

This clone was seen more than once but under ten times. The CDR3 region has the DNA TGTGCCAGCAGCCAAGTACAGGGGGCGAATCAGCCCCAGCATTTT. Protein product: CASSQVQGANQPQHF. The rearrangement uses TRBV4-2 and TRBJ1-5; 9 positions match TRBD1. The CDR3 covers 15 residues. Germline V gene lookup returns CDR1 LGHNA and CDR2 YNFKEQ. V dropped 1 base and J dropped 4; count of bases not matched to a gene: 2.

The table lists this clone with a few counts. The chain carries TRBV19 and TRBJ1-5; possibly TRBD1 for D (5 bases). CDR1 LNHDA and CDR2 SQIVND come from the germline V gene (reference sequence). Trimming took off 5 bases at V and 2 bases at J, with 22 bases between the two ends. The CDR3 sequence is 18 residues long. The CDR3 protein is CASSDGLAGLRGNQPQHF. The DNA of the CDR3 is TGTGCCAGTAGTGATGGGCTGGCGGGGCTCCGGGGCAATCAGCCCCAGCATTTT.

The chain couples TRBV18 to TRBJ2-3; D ambiguous. V shed 3 bases and J shed 0 bases, with 7 bases lying between them. The CDR3 is made up of 14 amino acids. Germline assignment: CDR1 KGHSH and CDR2 LQKENI. CDR3 coding DNA: TGTGCCAGCTCACCCGTATCTAGCACAGATACGCAGTATTTT. It translates to CASSPVSSTDTQYF.

The chain carries TRBV7-9 and TRBJ2-1, with 11 positions matching TRBD2. Germline V gives CDR1 SEHNR, CDR2 FQNEAQ (reference sequence). The ends lost 6 bases at V and 4 bases at J; junction bases unmatched: 5. The CDR3 contains 15 residues. The CDR3 reads CASRLAGGRYNEQFF. CDR3 nucleotides: TGTGCCAGCAGGCTAGCGGGAGGACGGTACAATGAGCAGTTCTTC.

The V and J genes are TRBV27 and TRBJ2-5; 11 nucleotides agree with TRBD1. Germline assignment: CDR1 MNHEY and CDR2 SMNVEV (reference sequence). The trim removed 4 bases at V and 2 bases at J, leaving 6 bases unmatched. The CDR3 runs to 16 residues. CDR3 residues: CASSYGQGALQETQYF. The CDR3 nucleotides are TGTGCCAGCAGTTACGGACAGGGGGCGCTTCAAGAGACCCAGTACTTC.

The chain joins TRBV2 to TRBJ1-4, with 8 bases matching TRBD1. The CDR3 is 15 amino acids. J lost 5 bases, V lost 8 bases, and 10 bases had no gene match. Germline V gene sequence: CDR1 SNHLY, CDR2 FYNNEI. The CDR3 loop reads CASSATGGSNEKLFF. The CDR3 bases are TGTGCCAGCTCGGCTACAGGGGGATCCAATGAAAAACTGTTTTTT.

This chain connects TRBV7-7 to TRBJ2-7; TRBD2 agrees at 7 bases. Germline V CDR1 and CDR2: SSHAT, FNYEAQ (reference sequence). The CDR3 length is 14 residues. The V and J ends lost 5 bases and 3 bases, in that order; junction bases with no gene match: 7. The CDR3 nucleotides are TGTGCCAGCAGCGGCAGCGGGGAAGGCTACGAGCAGTACTTC. Amino acid sequence: CASSGSGEGYEQYF.

This sequence joins TRBV20-1 and TRBJ2-7, with D possibly matching TRBD2 (6 bases). Germline CDR1 and CDR2: DFQATT and SNEGSKA (reference sequence). V was pared by 3 bases and J by 3 bases, with 6 bases between. This CDR3 is built from 11 residues. This CDR3 reads CSASGGYEQYF. CDR3 nucleotides: TGCAGTGCTAGCGGGGGCTACGAGCAGTACTTC.

The CDR3: CAIAGGMGETQYF. The DNA for the CDR3 is TGTGCCATCGCAGGGGGCATGGGGGAGACCCAGTACTTC. The chain couples TRBV10-3 to TRBJ2-5, with 8 nucleotides matching TRBD1. The CDR3 loop spans 13 amino acids. Trimming cost V 8 bases and J 5 bases; bases outside gene matches: 7. Germline CDR1 is ENHRY and CDR2 is SYGVKD.

The J gene is TRBJ2-3, the V gene TRBV10-1; 12 nucleotides line up with TRBD2. Trimming removed 5 bases from V and 2 bases from J; junction bases left unmatched: 5. This CDR3 has 16 amino acids. Germline-derived CDR1 and CDR2 are WNHNN and SYGVQD (reference sequence). The CDR3 DNA follows: TGCGCCAGCAGTCCGACTAGCGGGGGAATCACAGATACGCAGTATTTT. Its translation is CASSPTSGGITDTQYF.

This clone was found once. The chain couples TRBV9 to TRBJ2-7; 7 bases line up with TRBD2. The J segment lost 6 bases and the V segment lost 5 bases, leaving 5 bases of the junction unmatched. The CDR3 spans 12 residues. Germline lookup yields CDR1 SGDLS and CDR2 YYNGEE. In DNA form, the CDR3 reads TGTGCCAGCAGGGGAGGGGTCGGCGAGCAGTACGTC. It yields the protein CASRGGVGEQYV.

The chain employs TRBV11-3 and TRBJ2-3; D call uncertain. Deletions cut 0 bases from V and 4 bases from J, with 5 bases between. CDR1 and CDR2 (germline): SGHNT, YENEEA. The CDR3 contains 13 residues. The CDR3 reads CASSLDEPDTQYF. The CDR3 bases are TGTGCCAGCAGCTTAGATGAGCCAGATACGCAGTATTTT.

CDR3 DNA: TGTGCCAGCTCACCACCCCCGTACGCCCCAGGACAGGGCCTATCTAACTATGGCTACACCTTC. This encodes CASSPPPYAPGQGLSNYGYTF. The chain couples TRBV18 to TRBJ1-2; 8 bases align to TRBD1. V was clipped by 0 bases and J by 0 bases; unmatched bases: 18. There are 21 residues in the CDR3. Germline V gene lookup returns CDR1 KGHSH and CDR2 LQKENI. Full variable domain (missing parts from reference TRBV18 and TRBJ1-2): NAGVMQNPRHLVRRRGQEARLRCSPMKGHSHVYWYRQLPEEGLKFMVYLQKENIIDESGMPKERFSAEFPKEGPSILRIQQVVRGDSAAYFCASSPPPYAPGQGLSNYGYTFGSGTRLTVV.

J is TRBJ1-3 and V is TRBV6-2 or TRBV6-3, with D hard to call. The CDR3 sequence is 13 residues long. Germline assignment: CDR1 MNHEY and CDR2 SVGEGT. V was trimmed by 5 bases and J by 3 bases, leaving 8 bases between them. The CDR3 loop reads CASSRLGGNTIYF. CDR3 DNA sequence: TGTGCCAGCAGTCGCCTAGGTGGAAACACCATATATTTT.

CDR3 protein: CASSQRTSGASSYEQYF. The CDR3 DNA follows: TGTGCCAGCAGCCAGCGGACTAGCGGTGCGAGCTCCTACGAGCAGTACTTC. This chain uses TRBV3-1 (or the pseudogene TRBV3-2) with TRBJ2-7, with 10 bases fitting TRBD2. The CDR3 is made up of 17 amino acids. CDR1 LGHDT and CDR2 YNNKEL come from the germline V gene (reference sequence). Unmatched junction bases numbered 8, after V lost 3 bases and J lost 0 bases.

The V gene is TRBV11-2, the J gene TRBJ1-4; maybe TRBD1 (5 bases). Trimming took 5 bases from V and 3 from J, leaving 13 bases between them. Germline-derived CDR1 and CDR2 are SGHAT and FQNNGV. This CDR3 contains 15 residues. The CDR3: CASSQGGPPNEKLFF. DNA of the CDR3: TGTGCCAGCAGCCAGGGAGGGCCACCTAATGAAAAACTGTTTTTT. Complete variable domain (other parts from reference TRBV11-2 and TRBJ1-4): EAGVAQSPRYKIIEKRQSVAFWCNPISGHATLYWYQQILGQGPKLLIQFQNNGVVDDSQLPKDRFSAERLKGVDSTLKIQPAKLEDSAVYLCASSQGGPPNEKLFFGSGTQLSVL.

This chain links TRBV5-6 with TRBJ2-1; 12 bases align to TRBD2. The CDR3 spans 14 residues. Germline-derived CDR1 and CDR2 are SGHDT and YYEEEE. Trimming at V came to 5 bases and at J to 9 bases, leaving 6 bases not matched to a gene. The CDR3 protein is CASRRLAGVSEQFF. As DNA, the CDR3 is TGTGCCAGCAGGCGACTAGCGGGAGTGAGTGAGCAGTTCTTC. The variable domain in full, completed from reference TRBV5-6 and TRBJ2-1, reads DAGVTQSPTHLIKTRGQQVTLRCSPKSGHDTVSWYQQALGQGPQFIFQYYEEEERQRGNFPDRFSGHQFPNYSSELNVNALLLGDSALYLCASRRLAGVSEQFFGPGTRLTVL.

This chain uses TRBV4-1 with TRBJ2-5, with a tentative D call TRBD1 (6 bases). The CDR3 is made up of 16 amino acids. CDR1 is MGHRA, CDR2 YSYEKL, per germline. Trimming pared 0 bases from V and 4 bases from J, leaving 15 bases between. CDR3 in DNA: TGCGCCAGCAGCCAAGATCAGCAGGGGCTTCGAGAGACCCAGTACTTC. This codes for CASSQDQQGLRETQYF.